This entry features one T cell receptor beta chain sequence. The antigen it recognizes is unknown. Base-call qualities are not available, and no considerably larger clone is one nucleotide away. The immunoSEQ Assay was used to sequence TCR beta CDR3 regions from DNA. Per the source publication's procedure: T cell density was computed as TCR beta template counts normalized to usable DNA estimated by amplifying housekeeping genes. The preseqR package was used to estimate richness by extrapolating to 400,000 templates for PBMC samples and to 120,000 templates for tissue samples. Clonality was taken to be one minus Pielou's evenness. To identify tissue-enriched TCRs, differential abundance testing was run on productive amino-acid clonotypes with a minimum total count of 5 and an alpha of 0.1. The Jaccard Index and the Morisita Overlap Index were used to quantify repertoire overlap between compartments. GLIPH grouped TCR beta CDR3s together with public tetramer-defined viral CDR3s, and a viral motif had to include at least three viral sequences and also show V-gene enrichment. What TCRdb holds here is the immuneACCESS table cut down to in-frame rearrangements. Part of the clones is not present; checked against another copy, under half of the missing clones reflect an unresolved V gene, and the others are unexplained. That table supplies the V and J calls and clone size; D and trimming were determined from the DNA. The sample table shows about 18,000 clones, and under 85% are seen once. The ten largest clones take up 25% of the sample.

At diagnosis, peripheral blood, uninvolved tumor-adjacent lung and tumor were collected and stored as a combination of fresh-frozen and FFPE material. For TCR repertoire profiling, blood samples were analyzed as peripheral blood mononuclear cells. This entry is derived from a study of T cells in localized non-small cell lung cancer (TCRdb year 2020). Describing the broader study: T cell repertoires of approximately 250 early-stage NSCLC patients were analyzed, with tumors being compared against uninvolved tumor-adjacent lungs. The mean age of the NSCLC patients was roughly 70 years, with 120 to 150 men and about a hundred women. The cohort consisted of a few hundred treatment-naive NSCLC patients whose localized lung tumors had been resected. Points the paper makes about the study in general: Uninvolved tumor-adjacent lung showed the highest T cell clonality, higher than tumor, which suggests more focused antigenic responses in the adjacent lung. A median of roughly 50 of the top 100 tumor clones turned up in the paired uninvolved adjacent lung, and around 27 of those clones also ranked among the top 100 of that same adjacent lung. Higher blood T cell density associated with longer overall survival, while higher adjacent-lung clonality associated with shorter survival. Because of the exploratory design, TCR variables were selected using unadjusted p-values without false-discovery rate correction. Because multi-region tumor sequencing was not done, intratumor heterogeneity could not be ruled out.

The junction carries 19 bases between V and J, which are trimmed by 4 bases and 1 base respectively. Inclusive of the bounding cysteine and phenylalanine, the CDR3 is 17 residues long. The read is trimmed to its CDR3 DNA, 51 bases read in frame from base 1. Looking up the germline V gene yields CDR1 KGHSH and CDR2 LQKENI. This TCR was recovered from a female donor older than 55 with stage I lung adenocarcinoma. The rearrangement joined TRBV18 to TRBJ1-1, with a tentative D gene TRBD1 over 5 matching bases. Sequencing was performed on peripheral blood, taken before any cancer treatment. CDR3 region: CASSRYGGSQGNTEAFF. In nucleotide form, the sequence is TGTGCCAGCTCACGTTATGGAGGGAGTCAGGGGAACACTGAAGCTTTCTTT.